One sample yielded the 5 T cell receptor beta chains listed below, sequenced in a study of T cell repertoires in cytomegalovirus infection. What these receptors recognize is not known. TCRdb processed the reads anew with MiXCR; each CDR3 protein has one entry. The top ten hold around 12% of the sample, which has about 830,000 distinct CDR3 sequences, 32% seen once. This specimen was cultured CD8+ T cells from PBMCs, taken from culture after CMV antigen stimulation. These receptors came from a human donor in good health (CMV status not recorded). Some clones in this sample may be carry-over from other donors' samples.

The chain employs TRBV4-1 and TRBJ2-1, with 11 bases that match TRBD2. Germline CDR1 is MGHRA and CDR2 is YSYEKL. CDR3 length: 16 residues. The J segment lost 12 bases and the V segment lost 0 bases, leaving 10 bases of the junction unmatched. The CDR3 nucleotides are TGCGCCAGCAGCCAAGATCGGGGTAGCGGGGGGGGGGGGCAGTTCTTC. Translated: CASSQDRGSGGGGQFF.

In this sample, this clonotype turned up a few times. J is TRBJ2-5 and V is TRBV7-6, with D perhaps given as TRBD1 or TRBD2 (5 bases each). The CDR3 runs 14 residues. The ends were cut back, 5 bases at V and 4 bases at J, with 14 bases in the middle. In germline, CDR1 is SGHVS, CDR2 FNYEAQ. The CDR3 DNA reads TGTGCCAGCAGCCCCTCAAGGGACCGAGAGACCCAGTACTTC. Translation gives CASSPSRDRETQYF.

The chain joins TRBV6-5 to TRBJ1-4; 7 positions match TRBD1. The CDR3 loop spans 16 amino acids. CDR1 and CDR2 (germline): MNHEY, SVGAGI. The V gene end was trimmed by 0 bases and the J gene end by 4 bases; junction bases not matched to a gene: 5. CDR3 protein: CASSYSGTAGNEKLFF. DNA for the CDR3: TGTGCCAGCAGTTACTCGGGGACAGCCGGTAATGAAAAACTGTTTTTT.

The genes are TRBV6-5 and TRBJ2-4; D is perhaps TRBD1 or TRBD2 (5 bases each). V lost 5 bases, J lost 7 bases, and 15 bases lay in between. Germline V gene data show CDR1 as MNHEY and CDR2 as SVGAGI. This CDR3 is 14 amino acids long. In DNA form, the CDR3 reads TGTGCCAGCAGTCCCCTCCGGGACGGTAACATTCAGTACTTC. Amino acids: CASSPLRDGNIQYF.

The chain employs TRBV6-1 and TRBJ2-7, with TRBD1 matching over 8 bases. Germline CDR1 MNHNS, CDR2 SASEGT. V gave up 0 bases and J gave up 3 bases; unmatched junction bases: 7. This CDR3 contains 16 residues. The CDR3 DNA reads TGTGCCAGCAGTGAAGCCACGACAGGGGTAAACTACGAGCAGTACTTC. As protein: CASSEATTGVNYEQYF.